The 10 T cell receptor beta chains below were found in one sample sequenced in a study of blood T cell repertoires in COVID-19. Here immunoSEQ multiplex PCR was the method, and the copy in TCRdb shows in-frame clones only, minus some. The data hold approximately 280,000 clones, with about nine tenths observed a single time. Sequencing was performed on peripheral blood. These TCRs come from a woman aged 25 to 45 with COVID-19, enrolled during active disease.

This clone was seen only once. The CDR3 nucleotides read TGCAGCGTTGAAGGATACAGGGGGACCGCCTACGAGCAGTACTTC. It yields the protein CSVEGYRGTAYEQYF. The chain joins TRBV29-1 to TRBJ2-7, with TRBD1 identical over 8 bases. V trimming: 1 base; J trimming: 2 bases; junction bases outside the gene matches: 7. The germline gives CDR1 SQVTM, CDR2 ANQGSEA. The CDR3 runs to 15 residues.

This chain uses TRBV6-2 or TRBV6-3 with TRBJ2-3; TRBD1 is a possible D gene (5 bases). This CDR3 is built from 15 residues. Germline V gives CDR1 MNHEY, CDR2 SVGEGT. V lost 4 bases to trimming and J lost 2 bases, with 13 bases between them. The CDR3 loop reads CASSSQGKPTDTQYF. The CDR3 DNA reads TGTGCCAGCAGTTCGCAGGGAAAACCCACAGATACGCAGTATTTT.

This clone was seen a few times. CDR3 DNA sequence: TGTGCCAGCGCGATTGGACAGGGTGAATATGGCTACACCTTC. Protein sequence: CASAIGQGEYGYTF. This chain connects TRBV7-9 to TRBJ1-2; TRBD1 matches at 8 bases. The V gene end was trimmed by 8 bases and the J gene end by 5 bases; junction bases not matched to a gene: 10. The CDR3 is made up of 14 amino acids. Germline loops: CDR1 SEHNR, CDR2 FQNEAQ (reference sequence). Drawing the rest from reference TRBV7-9 and TRBJ1-2, the complete variable domain is DTGVSQNPRHKITKRGQNVTFRCDPISEHNRLYWYRQTLGQGPEFLTYFQNEAQLEKSRLLSDRFSAERPKGSFSTLEIQRTEQGDSAMYLCASAIGQGEYGYTFGSGTRLTVV.

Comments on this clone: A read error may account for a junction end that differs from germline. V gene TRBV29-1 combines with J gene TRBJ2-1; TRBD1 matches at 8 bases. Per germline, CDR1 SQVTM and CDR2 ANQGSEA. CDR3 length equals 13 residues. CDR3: CCSGGRLYNEQFF. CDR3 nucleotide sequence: TGTTGTTCAGGGGGCCGGCTCTACAATGAGCAGTTCTTC.

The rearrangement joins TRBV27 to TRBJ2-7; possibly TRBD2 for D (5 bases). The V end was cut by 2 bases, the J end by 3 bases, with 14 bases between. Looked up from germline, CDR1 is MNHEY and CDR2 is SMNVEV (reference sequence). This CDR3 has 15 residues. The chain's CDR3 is CASSLKWAGSYEQYF. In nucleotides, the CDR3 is TGTGCCAGCAGTTTAAAGTGGGCGGGCAGCTACGAGCAGTACTTC.

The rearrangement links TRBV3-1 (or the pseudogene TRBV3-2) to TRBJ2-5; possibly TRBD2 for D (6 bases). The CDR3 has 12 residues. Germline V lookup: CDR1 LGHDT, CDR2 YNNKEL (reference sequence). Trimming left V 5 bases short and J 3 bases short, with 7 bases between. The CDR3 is CASSSSEETQYF. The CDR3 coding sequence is TGTGCCAGCAGCTCTAGCGAAGAGACCCAGTACTTC.

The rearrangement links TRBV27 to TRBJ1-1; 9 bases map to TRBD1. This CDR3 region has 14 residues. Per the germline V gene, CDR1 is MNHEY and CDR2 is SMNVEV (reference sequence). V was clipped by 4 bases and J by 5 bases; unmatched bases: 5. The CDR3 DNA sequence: TGTGCCAGCAGTTGGCGACAGGGGGGGACTGAAGCTTTCTTT. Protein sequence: CASSWRQGGTEAFF.

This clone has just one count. CDR3 coding DNA: TGTGCCAGCAGTTTAGGAGAACTGCGGGCAGATACGCAGTATTTT. Encoded protein: CASSLGELRADTQYF. The gene calls are TRBV27 and TRBJ2-3, with D perhaps TRBD2 (5 bases). Germline CDR1 reads MNHEY; CDR2 reads SMNVEV (reference sequence). V lost 2 bases to trimming and J lost 4 bases, with 13 bases between them. CDR3 length: 15 residues.

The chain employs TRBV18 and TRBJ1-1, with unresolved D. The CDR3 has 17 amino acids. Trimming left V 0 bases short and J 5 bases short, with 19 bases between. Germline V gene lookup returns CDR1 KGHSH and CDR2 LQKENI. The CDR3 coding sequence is TGTGCCAGCTCACCACCGATCCCGGAGAAGGTTGTTACTGAAGCTTTCTTT. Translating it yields CASSPPIPEKVVTEAFF. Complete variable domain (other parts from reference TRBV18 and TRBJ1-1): NAGVMQNPRHLVRRRGQEARLRCSPMKGHSHVYWYRQLPEEGLKFMVYLQKENIIDESGMPKERFSAEFPKEGPSILRIQQVVRGDSAAYFCASSPPIPEKVVTEAFFGQGTRLTVV.

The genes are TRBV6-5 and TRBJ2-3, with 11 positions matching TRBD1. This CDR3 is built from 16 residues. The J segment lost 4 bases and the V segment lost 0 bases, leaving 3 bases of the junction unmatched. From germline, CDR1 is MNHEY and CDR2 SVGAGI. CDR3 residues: CASSYSPGQGADTQYF. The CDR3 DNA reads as TGTGCCAGCAGTTACTCGCCGGGACAGGGGGCAGATACGCAGTATTTT.